This TCR beta chain was recovered during a study of technical replicates of blood from a few donors. Clones were read by immunoSEQ multiplex PCR, and TCRdb kept only the in-frame ones, dropping some. In the table there are 50,000 to 70,000 clones, about 93% of which are singletons. The V gene's germline CDR1 is SGHTA and CDR2 FQGNSA. CDR3 length: 15 residues. Trimming took off 2 bases at V and 4 bases at J, with 13 bases between the two ends. Material for sequencing was PBMCs. The gene calls are TRBV7-2 and TRBJ2-3; the D gene is possibly TRBD1 (6 bases). This TCR was recovered from a human donor in good health. Some clones in this sample may be carry-over from other donors' samples. The CDR3 coding sequence is TGTGCCAGCAGCTTATGGCCCAGGGGCGCAGATACGCAGTATTTT. As protein: CASSLWPRGADTQYF.